The source of this TCR beta chain is a study of blood T cell repertoires in COVID-19 (dated by TCRdb to 2019 to 2021). Some background on the complete study: Collaborator samples came from the United States, Italy and Spain and covered acute and convalescent phases of COVID-19. The prospective study material was composed of cDNA or gDNA derived from T cells, B-cell-depleted T cells, or PBMCs. Where HLA class I and class II types were available, the types were taken from metadata supplied by the sample provider, not from assay-based typing. A freely available public database, intended as a resource for researchers studying the immune response to SARS-CoV-2, is where the repertoires were released. The samples were drawn from two sources: the first 160 participants of the ongoing ImmuneRACE study, and 1,000 to 1,500 subjects contributed by 6 global collaborators. Sample metadata almost always included a de-identified subject ID, COVID-19 status, age in years and sex. The dataset comprised deeply sampled blood TCRbeta repertoires from subjects exposed to, actively infected with, or recovered from COVID-19. Broad study findings and their caveats: Clinical and demographic metadata were provided uncurated, with the amount varying by source and participant.

The CDR3 numbers 15 residues from cysteine through phenylalanine. Just the 45-base CDR3 DNA is kept, in frame starting at base 1. The germline V gene specifies SGHDN as CDR1 and FVKESK as CDR2. Relative to germline, V is missing 1 base and J is missing 4 bases, with 6 bases of the junction outside any gene match. Worth noting for this clone: Its antigen remains undetermined. No much larger clone is present one base from it, and per-base qualities are unavailable.

TCRbeta CDR3 regions were amplified from genomic DNA by means of the immunoSEQ Assay, a bias-controlled multiplex PCR. The authors' pipeline ran thus. The number of nucleated cells in each sample was estimated from the amplification of reference gene primers within the assay. Sequence reads were collapsed and filtered to measure the absolute abundance of every unique TCRbeta CDR3 rearrangement. For each sample, productive Simpson clonality was calculated as the square root of Simpson's diversity index over productive rearrangements. Imported from immuneACCESS, the table was reduced by TCRdb to in-frame sequences with V and J called. These copies leave out some clones; in studies compared against another copy, an unresolved V gene accounts for under half, and the cause of the remainder is not known. V and J calls and clone size follow that table, whereas D and trimming were derived from the DNA. A total of 80,000 to 95,000 clones appear in this sample, 85% to 90% of them only once. The ten largest clones take up about 20% of the sample.

Whole blood was collected in K2EDTA tubes by collaborating institutions according to the institutions' own protocols. For TCRbeta analysis, collaborators shipped samples in one of three forms: frozen whole blood, isolated PBMCs, or DNA extracted from either of those sample types. The specimen sequenced was peripheral blood. This clonotype was obtained from a woman older than 75 in a cohort sampled during active or convalescent COVID-19. Recombination linked TRBV14 to TRBJ1-1; 7 junctional bases match TRBD1. Read as DNA, the sequence is TGTGCCAGCAGCCAAGTGAGGGGGCGCGGCACTGAAGCTTTCTTT. Its protein is CASSQVRGRGTEAFF.